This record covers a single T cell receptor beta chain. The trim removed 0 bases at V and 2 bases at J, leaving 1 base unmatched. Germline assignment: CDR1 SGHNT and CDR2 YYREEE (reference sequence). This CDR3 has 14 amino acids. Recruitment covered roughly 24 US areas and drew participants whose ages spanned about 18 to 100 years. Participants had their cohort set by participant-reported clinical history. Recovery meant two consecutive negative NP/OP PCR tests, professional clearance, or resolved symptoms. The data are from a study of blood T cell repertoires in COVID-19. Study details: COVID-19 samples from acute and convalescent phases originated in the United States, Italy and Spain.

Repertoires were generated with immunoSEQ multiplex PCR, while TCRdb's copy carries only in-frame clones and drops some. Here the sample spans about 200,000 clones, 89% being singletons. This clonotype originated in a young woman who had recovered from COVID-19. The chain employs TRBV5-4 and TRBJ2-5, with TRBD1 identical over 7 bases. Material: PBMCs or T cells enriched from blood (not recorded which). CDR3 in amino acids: CASSLGDSQETQYF. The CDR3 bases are TGTGCCAGCAGCTTGGGGGACAGTCAAGAGACCCAGTACTTC.